This paragraph reports one TCR beta chain. The antigen is undetermined. From germline, CDR1 is ENHRY and CDR2 SYGVKD. Trimming pared 3 bases from V and 6 bases from J, leaving 22 bases between. CDR3 length: 17 residues. The data were obtained in a study of beta chain features in type 1 diabetes. Overall study: Patient and healthy donor groups were alike in age, gender and cell yields. Points from the study as a whole: Type 1 diabetes patients had TCRB CDR3s that were shorter (moderately but significantly so) in all four CD4+ subsets.

Every isolated RNA sample was fully reverse transcribed, so sequencing captured expressed TCRB transcripts. The protocol was immunoSEQ multiplex PCR, while the TCRdb copy is restricted to in-frame clones and leaves out a portion. In the table there are about 300,000 clones, about 13% of which are singletons. The source of this sequence is a woman aged 18-29 years with type 1 diabetes. The chain joins TRBV10-3 to TRBJ2-3; possibly TRBD1 for D (6 bases). The sample comprised naive CD4+ T cells from blood. The DNA for the CDR3 is TGTGCCATCAGTGAAGGCCCTCCGGGACAACGGACTGATACGCAGTATTTT. Its protein product is CAISEGPPGQRTDTQYF.